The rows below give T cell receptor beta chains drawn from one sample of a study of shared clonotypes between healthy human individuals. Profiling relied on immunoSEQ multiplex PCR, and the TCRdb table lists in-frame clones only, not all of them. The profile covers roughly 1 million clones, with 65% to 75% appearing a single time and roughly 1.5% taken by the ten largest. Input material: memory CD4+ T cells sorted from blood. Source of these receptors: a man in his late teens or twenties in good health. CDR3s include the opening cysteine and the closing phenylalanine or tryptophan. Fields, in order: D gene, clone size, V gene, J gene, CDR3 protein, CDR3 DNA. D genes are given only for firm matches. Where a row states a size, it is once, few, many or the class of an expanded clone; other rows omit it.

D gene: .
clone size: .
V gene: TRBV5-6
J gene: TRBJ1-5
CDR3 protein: CASSSLHQPQHF
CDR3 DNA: TGTGCCAGCAGCTCACTACATCAGCCCCAGCATTTT

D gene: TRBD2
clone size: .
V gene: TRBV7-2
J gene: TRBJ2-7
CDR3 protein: CASSRGTTPYEQYF
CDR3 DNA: TGTGCCAGCAGCCGGGGGACTACCCCCTACGAGCAGTACTTC

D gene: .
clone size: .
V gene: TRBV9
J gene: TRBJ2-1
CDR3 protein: CASSVGGPQFF
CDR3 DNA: TGTGCCAGCAGCGTAGGTGGGCCTCAGTTCTTC

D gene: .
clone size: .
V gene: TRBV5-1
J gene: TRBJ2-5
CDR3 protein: CASSLGARQETQYF
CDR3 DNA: TGCGCCAGCAGCTTGGGTGCGCGACAAGAGACCCAGTACTTC

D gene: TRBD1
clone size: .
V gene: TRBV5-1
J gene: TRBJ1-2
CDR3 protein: CASSPGTGNYGYTF
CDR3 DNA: TGCGCCAGCAGCCCCGGGACAGGGAACTATGGCTACACCTTC

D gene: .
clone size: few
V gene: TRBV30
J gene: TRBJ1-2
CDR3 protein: CAWSPQATPHKAF
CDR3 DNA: TGTGCCTGGAGTCCCCAAGCGACCCCACACAAAGCCTTC

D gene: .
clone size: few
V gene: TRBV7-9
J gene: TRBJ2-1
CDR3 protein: CASSLGGGKDEQFF
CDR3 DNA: TGTGCCAGCAGCTTAGGGGGTGGTAAAGATGAGCAGTTCTTC

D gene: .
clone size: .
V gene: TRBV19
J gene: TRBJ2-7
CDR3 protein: CASSMAGGPSYEQYF
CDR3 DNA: TGTGCCAGTAGTATGGCTGGGGGTCCGTCCTACGAGCAGTACTTC

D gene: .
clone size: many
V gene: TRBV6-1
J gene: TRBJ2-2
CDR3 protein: CASSELVSGELFF
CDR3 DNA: TGTGCCAGCAGTGAATTGGTATCCGGGGAGCTGTTTTTT

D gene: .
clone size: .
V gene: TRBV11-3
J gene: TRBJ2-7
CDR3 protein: CASSLEGLDSEQYF
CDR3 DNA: TGTGCCAGCAGCTTAGAGGGCCTGGATAGCGAGCAGTACTTC

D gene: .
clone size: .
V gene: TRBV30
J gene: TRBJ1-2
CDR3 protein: CAWKVTPGYGYTF
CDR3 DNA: TGTGCCTGGAAGGTGACTCCAGGCTATGGCTACACCTTC

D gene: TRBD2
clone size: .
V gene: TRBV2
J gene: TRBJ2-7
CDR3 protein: CASMLDPGGSYEQYF
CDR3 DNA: TGTGCCAGCATGCTGGATCCGGGGGGATCCTACGAGCAGTACTTC

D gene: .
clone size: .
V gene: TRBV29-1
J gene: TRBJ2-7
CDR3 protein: CSAGWLDAEQYF
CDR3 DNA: TGCAGCGCCGGCTGGCTAGACGCCGAGCAGTACTTC

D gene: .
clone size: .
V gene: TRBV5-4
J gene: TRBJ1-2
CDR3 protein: CASSSQGFNYGYTF
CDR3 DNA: TGTGCCAGCAGCTCTCAGGGTTTTAACTATGGCTACACCTTC

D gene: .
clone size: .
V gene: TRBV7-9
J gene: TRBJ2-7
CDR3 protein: CASSRLLGGASYEQYF
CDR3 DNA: TGTGCCAGCAGCCGACTCCTCGGGGGAGCGTCCTACGAGCAGTACTTC

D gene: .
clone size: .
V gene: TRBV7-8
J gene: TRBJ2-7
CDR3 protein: CASSLVSRETGEQYF
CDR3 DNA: TGTGCCAGCAGCTTAGTTAGCAGGGAGACTGGGGAGCAGTACTTC

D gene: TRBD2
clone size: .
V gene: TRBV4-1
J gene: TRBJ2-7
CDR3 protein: CASSLGPRGSGGTYEQYF
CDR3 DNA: TGCGCCAGCAGCCTAGGCCCCAGGGGTAGCGGGGGGACCTACGAGCAGTACTTC

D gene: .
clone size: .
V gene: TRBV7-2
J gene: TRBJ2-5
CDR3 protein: CASSLASTSETQYF
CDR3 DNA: TGTGCCAGCAGCTTAGCGTCGACATCCGAGACCCAGTACTTC

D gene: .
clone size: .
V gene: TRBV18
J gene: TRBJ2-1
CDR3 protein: CASSPWRDGQRKQFF
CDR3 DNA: TGTGCCAGCTCACCATGGCGGGACGGACAGCGCAAGCAGTTCTTC

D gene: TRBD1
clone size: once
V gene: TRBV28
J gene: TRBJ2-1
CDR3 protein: CASSLFGTGAFNEQFF
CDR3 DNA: TGTGCCAGCAGTTTATTTGGGACAGGGGCATTCAATGAGCAGTTCTTC

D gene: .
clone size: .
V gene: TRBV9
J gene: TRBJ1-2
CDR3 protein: CASSPLDRRYGYTF
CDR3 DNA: TGTGCCAGCAGCCCCCTGGACAGAAGATATGGCTACACCTTC

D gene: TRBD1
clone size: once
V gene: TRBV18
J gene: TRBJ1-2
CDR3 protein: CASSEDRDAYGYTF
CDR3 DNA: TGTGCCAGCTCAGAGGACAGGGACGCCTATGGCTACACCTTC

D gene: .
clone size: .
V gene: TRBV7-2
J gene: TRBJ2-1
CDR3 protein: CASSPPGRGPSNEQFF
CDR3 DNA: TGTGCCAGCAGCCCGCCTGGGCGGGGACCGTCCAATGAGCAGTTCTTC

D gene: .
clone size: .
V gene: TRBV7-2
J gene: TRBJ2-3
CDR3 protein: CASSRDGVRDTQYF
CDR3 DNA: TGTGCCAGCAGCCGCGACGGGGTACGGGATACGCAGTATTTT

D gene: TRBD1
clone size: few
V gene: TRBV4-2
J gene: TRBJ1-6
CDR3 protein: CASSQGTGSYNSPLHF
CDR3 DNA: TGTGCCAGCAGCCAGGGGACAGGATCCTATAATTCACCCCTCCACTTT

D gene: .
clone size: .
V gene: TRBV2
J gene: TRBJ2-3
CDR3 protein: CASSEDTLPDTQYF
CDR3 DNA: TGTGCCAGCAGTGAGGACACCCTCCCGGATACGCAGTATTTT

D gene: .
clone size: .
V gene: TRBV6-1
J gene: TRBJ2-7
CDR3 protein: CASIEGYTYEQYF
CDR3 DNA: TGTGCCAGCATCGAAGGGTATACCTACGAGCAGTACTTC

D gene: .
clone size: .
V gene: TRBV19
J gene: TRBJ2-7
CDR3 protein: CATGRGSSYEQYF
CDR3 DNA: TGTGCCACCGGGCGGGGAAGTTCCTACGAGCAGTACTTC

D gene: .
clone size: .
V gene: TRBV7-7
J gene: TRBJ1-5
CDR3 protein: CASSLERGAPQHF
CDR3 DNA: TGTGCTAGCAGCTTAGAGCGGGGCGCGCCCCAGCATTTT

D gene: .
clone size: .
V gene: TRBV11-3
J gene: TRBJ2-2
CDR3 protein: CASSPFVGGDTGELFF
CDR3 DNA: TGTGCCAGCAGCCCTTTCGTGGGGGGAGACACCGGGGAGCTGTTTTTT

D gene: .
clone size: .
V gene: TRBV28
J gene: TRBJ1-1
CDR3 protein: CAVARNTEAFF
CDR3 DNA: TGTGCCGTCGCCAGGAACACTGAAGCTTTCTTT

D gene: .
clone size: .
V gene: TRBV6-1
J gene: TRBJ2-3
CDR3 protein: CASSEGYLSTDTQYF
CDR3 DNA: TGTGCCAGCAGTGAAGGCTACTTGAGCACAGATACGCAGTATTTT

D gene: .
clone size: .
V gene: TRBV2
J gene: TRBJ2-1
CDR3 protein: CASSSQGQPYNEQFF
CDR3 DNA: TGTGCCAGCAGTAGCCAAGGACAGCCCTACAATGAGCAGTTCTTC

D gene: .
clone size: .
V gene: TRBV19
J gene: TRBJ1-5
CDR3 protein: CASSISGSTSNQPQHF
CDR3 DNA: TGTGCCAGTAGTATAAGTGGGTCCACTAGCAATCAGCCCCAGCATTTT

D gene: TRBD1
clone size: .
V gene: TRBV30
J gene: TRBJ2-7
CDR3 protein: CAWSGTGNEQYF
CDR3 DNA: TGTGCCTGGTCCGGGACAGGGAACGAGCAGTACTTC

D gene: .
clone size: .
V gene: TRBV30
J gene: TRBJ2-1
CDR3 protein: CAWSPRSDEQFF
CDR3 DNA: TGTGCCTGGAGCCCAAGGTCGGACGAGCAGTTCTTC

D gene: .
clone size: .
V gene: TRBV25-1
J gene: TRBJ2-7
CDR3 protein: CASSAENYEQYF
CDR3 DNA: TGTGCCAGCAGTGCAGAAAACTACGAGCAGTACTTC

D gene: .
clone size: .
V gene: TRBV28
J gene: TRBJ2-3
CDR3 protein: CASSFGQSTDTQYF
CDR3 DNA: TGTGCCAGCAGTTTCGGCCAAAGCACAGATACGCAGTATTTT

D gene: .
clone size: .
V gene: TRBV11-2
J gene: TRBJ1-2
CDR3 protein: CASSLRSEAIYGYTF
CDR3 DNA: TGTGCCAGCAGCTTAAGATCCGAAGCCATTTATGGCTACACCTTC

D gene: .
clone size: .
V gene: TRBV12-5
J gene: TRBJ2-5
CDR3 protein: CASGLALAPSMHTQYF
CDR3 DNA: TGTGCTAGTGGTTTGGCTCTAGCTCCGTCCATGCATACCCAGTACTTC

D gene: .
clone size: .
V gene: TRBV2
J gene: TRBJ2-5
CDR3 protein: CASSWGGLPSETQYF
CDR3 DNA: TGTGCCAGCAGTTGGGGTGGACTACCCTCGGAGACCCAGTACTTC

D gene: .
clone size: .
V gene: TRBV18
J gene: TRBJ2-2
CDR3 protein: CASSPIQQNTGELFF
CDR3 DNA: TGTGCCAGCTCACCAATACAACAGAACACCGGGGAGCTGTTTTTT

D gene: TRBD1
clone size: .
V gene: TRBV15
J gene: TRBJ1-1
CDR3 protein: CATSSKQGFNAEAFF
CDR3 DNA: TGTGCCACCAGCTCAAAACAGGGGTTTAACGCTGAAGCTTTCTTT

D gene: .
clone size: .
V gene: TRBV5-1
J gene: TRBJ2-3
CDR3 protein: CASSIWGPSTDTQYF
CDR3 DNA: TGCGCCAGCAGCATATGGGGGCCAAGCACAGATACGCAGTATTTT

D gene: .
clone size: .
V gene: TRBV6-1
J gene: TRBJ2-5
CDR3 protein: CASSEGGTVGETQYF
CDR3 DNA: TGTGCCAGCAGTGAAGGGGGGACCGTGGGAGAGACCCAGTACTTC

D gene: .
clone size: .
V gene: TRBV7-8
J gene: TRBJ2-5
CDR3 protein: CASSTQGSGQETQYF
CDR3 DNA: TGTGCCAGCAGCACCCAGGGTAGCGGTCAAGAGACCCAGTACTTC

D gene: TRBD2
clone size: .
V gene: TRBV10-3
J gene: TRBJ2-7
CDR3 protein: CAISESIAGAYEQYF
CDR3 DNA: TGTGCCATCAGTGAGTCGATAGCGGGTGCCTACGAGCAGTACTTC

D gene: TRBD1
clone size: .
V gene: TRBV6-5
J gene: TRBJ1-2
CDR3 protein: CASRGTDPYGYTF
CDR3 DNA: TGTGCCAGCAGGGGGACAGATCCCTATGGCTACACCTTC

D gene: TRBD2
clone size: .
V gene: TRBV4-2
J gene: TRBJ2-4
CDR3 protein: CASSQGTSGGNIQYF
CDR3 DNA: TGTGCCAGCAGCCAAGGCACTAGCGGGGGGAACATTCAGTACTTC